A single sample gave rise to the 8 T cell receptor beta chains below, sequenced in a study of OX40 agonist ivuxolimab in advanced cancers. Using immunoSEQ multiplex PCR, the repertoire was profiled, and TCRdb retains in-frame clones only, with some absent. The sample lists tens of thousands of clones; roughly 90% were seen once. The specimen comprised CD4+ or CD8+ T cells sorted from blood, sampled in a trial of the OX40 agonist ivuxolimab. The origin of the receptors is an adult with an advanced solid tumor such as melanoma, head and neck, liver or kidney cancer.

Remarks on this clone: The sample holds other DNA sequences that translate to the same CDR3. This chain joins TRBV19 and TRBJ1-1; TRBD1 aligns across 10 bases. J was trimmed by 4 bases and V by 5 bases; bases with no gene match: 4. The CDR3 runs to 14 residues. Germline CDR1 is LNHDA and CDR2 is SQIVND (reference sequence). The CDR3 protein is CASSQGQGTTEAFF. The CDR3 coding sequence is TGTGCCAGTAGTCAGGGACAGGGGACCACTGAAGCTTTCTTT.

The CDR3 DNA sequence: TGTGCCAGCCGAGGACAGATAGGGTATGACTATGGCTACACCTTC. This translates into CASRGQIGYDYGYTF. The V and J genes are TRBV6-5 and TRBJ1-2; perhaps TRBD1 as D (6 bases). Germline V gene sequence: CDR1 MNHEY, CDR2 SVGAGI. The CDR3 is 15 amino acids. The germline V and J ends were trimmed by 8 bases and 3 bases, with 19 bases remaining between them.

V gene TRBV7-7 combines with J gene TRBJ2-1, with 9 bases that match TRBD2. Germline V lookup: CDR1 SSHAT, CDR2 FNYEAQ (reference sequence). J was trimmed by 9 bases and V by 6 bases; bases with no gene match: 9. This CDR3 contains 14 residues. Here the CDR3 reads CASSSAGTSTEQFF. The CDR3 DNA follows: TGTGCCAGCAGTAGTGCCGGGACTAGCACTGAGCAGTTCTTC.

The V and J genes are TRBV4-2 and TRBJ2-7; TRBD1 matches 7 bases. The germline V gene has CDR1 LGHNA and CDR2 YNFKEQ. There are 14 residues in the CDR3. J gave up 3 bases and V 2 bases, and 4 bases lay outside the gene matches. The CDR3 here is CASSQRQGSYEQYF. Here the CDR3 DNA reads TGTGCCAGCAGCCAAAGACAGGGTAGCTACGAGCAGTACTTC.

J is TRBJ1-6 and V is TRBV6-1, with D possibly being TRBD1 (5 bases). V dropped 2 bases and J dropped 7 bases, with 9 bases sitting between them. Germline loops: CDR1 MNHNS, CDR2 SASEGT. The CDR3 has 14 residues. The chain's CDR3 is CASSEIGANSPLHF. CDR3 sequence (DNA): TGTGCCAGCAGTGAAATTGGGGCGAATTCACCCCTCCACTTT.

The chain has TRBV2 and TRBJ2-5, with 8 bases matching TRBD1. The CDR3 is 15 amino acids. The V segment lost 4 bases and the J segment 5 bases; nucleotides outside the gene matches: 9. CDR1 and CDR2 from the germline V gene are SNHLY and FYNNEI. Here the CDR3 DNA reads TGTGCCAGCAGTGGGGCAGGGGGCGCCCTGGAGACCCAGTACTTC. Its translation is CASSGAGGALETQYF.

CDR3: CASSGPDSNTEAFF. In nucleotides, the CDR3 is TGCGCCAGCAGTGGGCCGGACAGTAACACTGAAGCTTTCTTT. The chain carries TRBV10-1 and TRBJ1-1, with D perhaps matching TRBD1 (6 bases). V was cut by 4 bases and J by 2 bases, with 11 bases left in between. Germline lookup yields CDR1 WNHNN and CDR2 SYGVQD (reference sequence). This CDR3 is 14 amino acids long.

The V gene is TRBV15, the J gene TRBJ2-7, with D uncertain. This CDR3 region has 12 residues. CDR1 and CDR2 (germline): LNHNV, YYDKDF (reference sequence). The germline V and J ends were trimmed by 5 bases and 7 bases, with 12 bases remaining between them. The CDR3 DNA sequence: TGTGCCACCAGCGGGCGCGTTGGTGAGCAGTACTTC. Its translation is CATSGRVGEQYF.